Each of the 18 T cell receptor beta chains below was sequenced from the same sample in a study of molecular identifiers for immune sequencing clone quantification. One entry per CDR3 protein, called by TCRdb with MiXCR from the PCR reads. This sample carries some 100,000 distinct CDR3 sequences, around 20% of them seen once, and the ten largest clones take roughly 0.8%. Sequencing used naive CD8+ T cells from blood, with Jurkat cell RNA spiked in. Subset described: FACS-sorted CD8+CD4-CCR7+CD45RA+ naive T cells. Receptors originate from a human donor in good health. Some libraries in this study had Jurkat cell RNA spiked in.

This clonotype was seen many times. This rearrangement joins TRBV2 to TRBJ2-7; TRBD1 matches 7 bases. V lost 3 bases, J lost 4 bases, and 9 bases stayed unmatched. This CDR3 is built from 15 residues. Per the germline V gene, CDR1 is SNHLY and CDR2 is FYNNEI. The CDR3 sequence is CASSELAQGMYEQYF. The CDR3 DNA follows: TGTGCCAGCAGTGAGCTTGCACAGGGGATGTACGAGCAGTACTTC.

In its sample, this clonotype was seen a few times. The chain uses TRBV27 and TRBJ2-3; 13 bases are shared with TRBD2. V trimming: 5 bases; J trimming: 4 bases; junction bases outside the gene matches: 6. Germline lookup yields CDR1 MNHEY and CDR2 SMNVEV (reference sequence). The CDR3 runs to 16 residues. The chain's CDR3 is CASSETLAGGPDTQYF. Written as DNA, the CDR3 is TGTGCCAGCAGTGAGACACTAGCGGGGGGGCCAGATACGCAGTATTTT.

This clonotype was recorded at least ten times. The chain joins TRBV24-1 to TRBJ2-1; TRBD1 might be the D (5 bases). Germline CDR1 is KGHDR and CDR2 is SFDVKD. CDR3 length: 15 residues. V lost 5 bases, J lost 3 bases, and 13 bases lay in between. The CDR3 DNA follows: TGTGCCACCAGTGGGGGCGAGTCCCACTACAATGAGCAGTTCTTC. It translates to CATSGGESHYNEQFF.

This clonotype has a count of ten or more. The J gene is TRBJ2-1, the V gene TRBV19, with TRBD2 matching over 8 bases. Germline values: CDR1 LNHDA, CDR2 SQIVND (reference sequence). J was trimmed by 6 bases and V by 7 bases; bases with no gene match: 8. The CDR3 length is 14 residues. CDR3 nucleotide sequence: TGTGCCAGTACCTACACCGGGACTAGCAATGAGCAGTTCTTC. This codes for CASTYTGTSNEQFF.

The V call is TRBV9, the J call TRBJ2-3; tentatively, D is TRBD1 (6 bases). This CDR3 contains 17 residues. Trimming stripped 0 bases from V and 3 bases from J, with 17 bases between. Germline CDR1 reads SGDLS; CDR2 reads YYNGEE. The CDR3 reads CASSVARRGVGTDTQYF. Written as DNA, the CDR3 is TGTGCCAGCAGCGTAGCTCGCAGGGGTGTTGGTACAGATACGCAGTATTTT.

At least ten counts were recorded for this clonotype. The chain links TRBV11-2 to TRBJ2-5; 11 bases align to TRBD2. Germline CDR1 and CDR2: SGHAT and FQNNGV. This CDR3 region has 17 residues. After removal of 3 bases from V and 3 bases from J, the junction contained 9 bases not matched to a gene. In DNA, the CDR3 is TGTGCCAGCAGCTTTCTCCGGACTAGCGGGTCAGAAGAGACCCAGTACTTC. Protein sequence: CASSFLRTSGSEETQYF.

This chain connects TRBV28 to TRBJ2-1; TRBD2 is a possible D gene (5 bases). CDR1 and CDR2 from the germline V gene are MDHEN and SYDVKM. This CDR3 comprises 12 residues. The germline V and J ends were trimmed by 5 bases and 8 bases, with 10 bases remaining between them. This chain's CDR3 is CASSAPGDEQFF. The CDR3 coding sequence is TGTGCCAGCAGTGCACCCGGGGATGAGCAGTTCTTC. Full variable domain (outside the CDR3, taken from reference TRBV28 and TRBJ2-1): DVKVTQSSRYLVKRTGEKVFLECVQDMDHENMFWYRQDPGLGLRLIYFSYDVKMKEKGDIPEGYSVSREKKERFSLILESASTNQTSMYLCASSAPGDEQFFGPGTRLTVL.

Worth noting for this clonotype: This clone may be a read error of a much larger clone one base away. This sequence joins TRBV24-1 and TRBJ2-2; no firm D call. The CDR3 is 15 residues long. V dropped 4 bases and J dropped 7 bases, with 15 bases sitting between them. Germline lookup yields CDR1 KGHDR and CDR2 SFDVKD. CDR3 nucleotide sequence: TGTGCCACCAGTGACCGAGACGGGTTGGTCGGGGAGCTGTTTTTT. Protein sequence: CATSDRDGLVGELFF.

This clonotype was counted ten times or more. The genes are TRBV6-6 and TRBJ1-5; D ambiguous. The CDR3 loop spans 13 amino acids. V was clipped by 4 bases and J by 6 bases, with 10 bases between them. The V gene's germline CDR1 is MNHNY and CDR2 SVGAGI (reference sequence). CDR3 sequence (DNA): TGTGCCAGCAGTTCCCCGGGCCGTCAGCCCCAGCATTTT. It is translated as CASSSPGRQPQHF.

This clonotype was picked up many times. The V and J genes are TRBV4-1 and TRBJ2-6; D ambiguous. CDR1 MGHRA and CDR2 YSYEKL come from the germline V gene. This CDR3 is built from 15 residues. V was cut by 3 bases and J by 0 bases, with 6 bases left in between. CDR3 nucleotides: TGCGCCAGCAGCCACGGACCCTCTGGGGCCAACGTCCTGACTTTC. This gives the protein CASSHGPSGANVLTF.

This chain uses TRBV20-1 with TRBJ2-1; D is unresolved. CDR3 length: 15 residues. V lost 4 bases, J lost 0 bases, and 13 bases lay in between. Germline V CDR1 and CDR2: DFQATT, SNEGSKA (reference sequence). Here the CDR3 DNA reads TGCAGTGCTACCTCGTCGGAGAGCTCCTACAATGAGCAGTTCTTC. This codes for CSATSSESSYNEQFF.

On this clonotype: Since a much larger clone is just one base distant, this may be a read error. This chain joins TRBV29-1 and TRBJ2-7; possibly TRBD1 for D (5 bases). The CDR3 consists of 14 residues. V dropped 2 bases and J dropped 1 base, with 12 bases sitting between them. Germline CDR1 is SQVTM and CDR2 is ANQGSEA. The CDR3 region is CSVETGVRSYEQYF. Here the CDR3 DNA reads TGCAGCGTTGAAACAGGCGTTAGGTCCTACGAGCAGTACTTC.

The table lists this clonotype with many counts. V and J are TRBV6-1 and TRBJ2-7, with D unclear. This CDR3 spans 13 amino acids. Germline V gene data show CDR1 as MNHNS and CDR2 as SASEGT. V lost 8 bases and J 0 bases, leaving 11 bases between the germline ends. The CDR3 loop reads CASGHTSSYEQYF. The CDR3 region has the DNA TGTGCCAGCGGCCATACGAGCTCCTACGAGCAGTACTTC.

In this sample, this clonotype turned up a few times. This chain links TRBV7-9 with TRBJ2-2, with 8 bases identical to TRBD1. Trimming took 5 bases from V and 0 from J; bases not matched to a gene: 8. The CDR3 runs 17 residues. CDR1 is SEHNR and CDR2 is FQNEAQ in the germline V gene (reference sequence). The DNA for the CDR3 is TGTGCCAGCAGCCCACTTCCGGGACAGGCGAACACCGGGGAGCTGTTTTTT. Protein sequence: CASSPLPGQANTGELFF.

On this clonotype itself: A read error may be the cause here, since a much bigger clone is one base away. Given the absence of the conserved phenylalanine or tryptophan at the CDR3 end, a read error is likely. The CDR3 region is CASSQEGVREGETQYS. For the CDR3, the DNA is TGCGCCAGCAGCCAAGAGGGGGTTCGGGAGGGGGAGACCCAGTACTCC. The V and J genes are TRBV4-1 and TRBJ2-5; 8 nucleotides align to TRBD2. V shed 0 bases, J shed 5 bases, and the junction held 8 bases outside the gene matches. The CDR3 has 16 residues. Germline CDR1 reads MGHRA; CDR2 reads YSYEKL.

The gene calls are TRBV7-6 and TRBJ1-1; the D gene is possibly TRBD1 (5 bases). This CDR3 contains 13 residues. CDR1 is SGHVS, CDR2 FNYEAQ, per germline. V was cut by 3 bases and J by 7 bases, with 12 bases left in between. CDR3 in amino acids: CASSLGPQVEAFF. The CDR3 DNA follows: TGTGCCAGCAGCTTGGGACCTCAGGTTGAAGCTTTCTTT.

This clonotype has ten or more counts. The CDR3 DNA reads as TGTGCCAGCAGCCAAGGGTCCCGAATGGGCTCCTACGAGCAGTACTTC. Translated, it gives CASSQGSRMGSYEQYF. The chain carries TRBV3-1 and TRBJ2-7; no clear D. The CDR3 loop spans 16 amino acids. Germline loops: CDR1 LGHDT, CDR2 YNNKEL (reference sequence). The V end was cut by 1 base, the J end by 0 bases, with 13 bases between.

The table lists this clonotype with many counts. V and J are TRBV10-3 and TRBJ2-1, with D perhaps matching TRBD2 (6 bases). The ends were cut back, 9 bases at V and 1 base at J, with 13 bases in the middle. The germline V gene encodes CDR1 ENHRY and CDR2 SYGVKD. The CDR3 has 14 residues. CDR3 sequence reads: CAMKEGGSYNEQFF. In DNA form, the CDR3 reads TGTGCCATGAAGGAGGGCGGGTCCTACAATGAGCAGTTCTTC.